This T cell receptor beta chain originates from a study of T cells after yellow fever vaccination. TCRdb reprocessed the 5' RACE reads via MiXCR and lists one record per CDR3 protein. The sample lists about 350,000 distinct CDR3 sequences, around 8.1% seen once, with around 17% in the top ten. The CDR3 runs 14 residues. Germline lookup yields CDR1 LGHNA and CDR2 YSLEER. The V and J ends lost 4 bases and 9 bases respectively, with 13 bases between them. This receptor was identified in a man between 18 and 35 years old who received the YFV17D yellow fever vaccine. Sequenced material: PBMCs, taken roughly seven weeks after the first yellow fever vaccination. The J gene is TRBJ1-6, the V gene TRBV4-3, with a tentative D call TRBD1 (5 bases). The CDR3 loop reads CASSLTDYGSPLHF. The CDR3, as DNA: TGCGCCAGCAGCCTGACAGATTACGGTTCACCCCTCCACTTT.